Here is one T cell receptor beta chain with its context. Its target is not known. TCRB transcripts that were expressed got sequenced, as all of the isolated RNA had been reverse transcribed. About 3.4 million reads on average were seen across naive, central memory and regulatory T cell samples. TCRdb's copy holds only in-frame clones and misses some; the assay was immunoSEQ multiplex PCR. This sample has about 350,000 clones, with 15% to 20% found just once. This sample is drawn from a study of beta chain features in type 1 diabetes. Overall study results and limits: More deletions and fewer insertions at VDJ junctions were seen in type 1 diabetes patients. The cDNA sequencing approach could over-represent high-TCR-expressing cells.

The single heparinised draw taken from each donor contained roughly 100 mL of blood on average. After removal of 5 bases from V and 4 bases from J, the junction contained 10 bases not matched to a gene. Germline V CDR1 and CDR2: SGHVS, FNYEAQ. The CDR3 covers 17 residues. This sequence originates from a woman aged 18 to 35 in good health. Sequencing was carried out using naive CD4+ T cells from blood. The rearrangement links TRBV7-6 to TRBJ2-2; TRBD2 aligns across 10 bases. The CDR3 DNA reads TGTGCCAGCAGCCCAACCCCTAGCGGGAGAAGCACCGGGGAGCTGTTTTTT. It specifies CASSPTPSGRSTGELFF.